This T cell receptor beta chain stems from a study of T cells in Graves' hyperthyroidism and ophthalmopathy. This clonotype was seen at least ten times. CDR1 and CDR2 (germline): SQVTM, ANQGSEA. V shed 3 bases, J shed 6 bases, and the junction held 6 bases outside the gene matches. The CDR3 totals 13 residues. Using RNA transcripts as the source, TCR beta CDR3 regions were amplified. The TCR CDR3 was amplified in a first-round RT-PCR using the HTBI primer set. TCRdb processed the multiplex PCR reads anew with MiXCR; each CDR3 protein has one entry. This table holds about 640,000 distinct CDR3 sequences, less than 25% found once.

The clonotype was recovered from a man under 40 with Graves' ophthalmopathy. Sequencing was carried out using blood. The chain couples TRBV29-1 to TRBJ1-1; 8 bases are shared with TRBD1. CDR3 protein: CSVDGQGSPEAFF. The CDR3 coding sequence is TGCAGCGTTGACGGACAGGGTAGCCCTGAAGCTTTCTTT.